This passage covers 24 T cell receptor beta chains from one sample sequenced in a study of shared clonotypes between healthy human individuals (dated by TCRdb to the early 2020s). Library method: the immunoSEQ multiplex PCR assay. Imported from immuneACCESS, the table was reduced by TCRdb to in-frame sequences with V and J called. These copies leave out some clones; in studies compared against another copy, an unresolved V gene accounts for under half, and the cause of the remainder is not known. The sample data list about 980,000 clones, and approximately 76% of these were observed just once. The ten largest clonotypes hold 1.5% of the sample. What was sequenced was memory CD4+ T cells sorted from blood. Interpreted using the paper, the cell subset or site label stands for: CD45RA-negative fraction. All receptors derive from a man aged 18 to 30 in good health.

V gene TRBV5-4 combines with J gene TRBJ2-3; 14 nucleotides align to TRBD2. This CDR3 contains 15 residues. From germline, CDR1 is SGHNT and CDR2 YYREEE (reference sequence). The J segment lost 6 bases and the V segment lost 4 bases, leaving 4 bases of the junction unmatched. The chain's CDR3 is CASSATSGGADTQYF. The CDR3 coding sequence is TGTGCCAGCAGCGCGACTAGCGGGGGGGCGGATACGCAGTATTTT.

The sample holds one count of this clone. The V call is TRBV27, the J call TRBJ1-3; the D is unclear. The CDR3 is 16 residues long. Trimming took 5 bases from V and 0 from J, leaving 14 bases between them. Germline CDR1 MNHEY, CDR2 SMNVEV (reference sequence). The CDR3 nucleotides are TGTGCCAGCAGTCTAACCCTCGGCACCTCTGGAAACACCATATATTTT. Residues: CASSLTLGTSGNTIYF.

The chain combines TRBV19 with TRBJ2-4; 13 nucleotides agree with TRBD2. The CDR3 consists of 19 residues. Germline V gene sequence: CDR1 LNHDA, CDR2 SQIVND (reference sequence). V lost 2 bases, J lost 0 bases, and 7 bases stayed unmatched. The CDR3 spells CASSITSGGATLAKNIQYF. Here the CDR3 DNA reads TGTGCCAGTAGTATAACTAGCGGGGGGGCAACTCTAGCCAAAAACATTCAGTACTTC. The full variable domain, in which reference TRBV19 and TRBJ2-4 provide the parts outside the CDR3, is DGGITQSPKYLFRKEGQNVTLSCEQNLNHDAMYWYRQDPGQGLRLIYYSQIVNDFQKGDIAEGYSVSREKKESFPLTVTSAQKNPTAFYLCASSITSGGATLAKNIQYFGAGTRLSVL.

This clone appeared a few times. CDR3 residues: CASSVRDAYEQYF. As DNA, the CDR3 is TGTGCCAGTAGTGTCCGGGACGCCTACGAGCAGTACTTC. The chain links TRBV19 to TRBJ2-7; possibly TRBD1 or TRBD2 for D (5 bases each). V lost 5 bases and J lost 2, with 10 bases in between. This CDR3 region has 13 residues. Germline V lookup: CDR1 LNHDA, CDR2 SQIVND (reference sequence).

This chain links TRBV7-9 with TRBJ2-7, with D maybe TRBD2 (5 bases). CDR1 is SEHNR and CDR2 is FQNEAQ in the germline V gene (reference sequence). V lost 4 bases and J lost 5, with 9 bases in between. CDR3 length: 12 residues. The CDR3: CASSSDFDEQYF. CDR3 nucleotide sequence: TGTGCCAGCAGCTCGGACTTTGACGAGCAGTACTTC.

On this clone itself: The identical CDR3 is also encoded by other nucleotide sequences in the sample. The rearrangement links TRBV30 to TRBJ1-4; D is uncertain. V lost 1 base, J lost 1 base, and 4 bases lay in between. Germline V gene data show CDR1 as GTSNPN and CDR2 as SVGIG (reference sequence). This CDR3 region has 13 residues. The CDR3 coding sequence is TGTGCCTGGAGTGGGGGAACTAATGAAAAACTGTTTTTT. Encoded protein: CAWSGGTNEKLFF.

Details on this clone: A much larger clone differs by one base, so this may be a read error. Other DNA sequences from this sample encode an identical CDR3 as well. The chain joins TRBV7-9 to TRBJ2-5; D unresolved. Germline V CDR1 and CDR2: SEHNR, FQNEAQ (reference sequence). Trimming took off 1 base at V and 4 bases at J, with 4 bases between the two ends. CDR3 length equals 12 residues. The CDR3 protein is CASSLVLETQYF. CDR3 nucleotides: TGTGCCAGCAGCTTAGTTCTAGAGACCCAGTACTTC.

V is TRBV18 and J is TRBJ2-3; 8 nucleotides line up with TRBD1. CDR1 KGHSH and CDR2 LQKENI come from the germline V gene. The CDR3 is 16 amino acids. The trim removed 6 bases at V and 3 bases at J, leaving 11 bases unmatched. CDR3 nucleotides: TGTGCCAGCTCGCTGCAGGGGGCCTTAGGAACAGATACGCAGTATTTT. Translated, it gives CASSLQGALGTDTQYF.

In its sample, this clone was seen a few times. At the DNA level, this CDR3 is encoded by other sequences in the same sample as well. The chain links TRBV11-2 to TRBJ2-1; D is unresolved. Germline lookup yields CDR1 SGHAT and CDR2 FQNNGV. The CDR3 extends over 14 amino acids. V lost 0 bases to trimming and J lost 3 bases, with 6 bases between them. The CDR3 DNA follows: TGTGCCAGCAGCTTAGATGGTAGCTACAATGAGCAGTTCTTC. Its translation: CASSLDGSYNEQFF. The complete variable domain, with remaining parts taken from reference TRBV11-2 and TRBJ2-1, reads EAGVAQSPRYKIIEKRQSVAFWCNPISGHATLYWYQQILGQGPKLLIQFQNNGVVDDSQLPKDRFSAERLKGVDSTLKIQPAKLEDSAVYLCASSLDGSYNEQFFGPGTRLTVL.

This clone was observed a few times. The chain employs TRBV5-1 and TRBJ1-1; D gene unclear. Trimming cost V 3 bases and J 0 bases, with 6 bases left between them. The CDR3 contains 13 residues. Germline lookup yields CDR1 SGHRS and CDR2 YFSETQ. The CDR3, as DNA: TGCGCCAGCAGCTCCTCAGTGAACACTGAAGCTTTCTTT. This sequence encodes CASSSSVNTEAFF.

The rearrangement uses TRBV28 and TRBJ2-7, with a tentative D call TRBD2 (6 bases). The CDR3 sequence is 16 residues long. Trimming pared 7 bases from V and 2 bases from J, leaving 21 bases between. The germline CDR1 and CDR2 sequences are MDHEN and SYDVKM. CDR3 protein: CASTSGPGEGTYEQYF. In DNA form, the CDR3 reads TGTGCCAGCACCTCCGGCCCGGGAGAGGGTACCTACGAGCAGTACTTC.

CDR3 region: CASSRLAGESEQFF. CDR3 nucleotides: TGTGCCAGCTCACGACTAGCCGGAGAATCTGAGCAGTTCTTC. The rearrangement joins TRBV18 to TRBJ2-1, with TRBD2 matching over 7 bases. CDR3 size: 14 residues. The V and J ends lost 4 bases and 9 bases, in that order; junction bases with no gene match: 9. Germline values: CDR1 KGHSH, CDR2 LQKENI.

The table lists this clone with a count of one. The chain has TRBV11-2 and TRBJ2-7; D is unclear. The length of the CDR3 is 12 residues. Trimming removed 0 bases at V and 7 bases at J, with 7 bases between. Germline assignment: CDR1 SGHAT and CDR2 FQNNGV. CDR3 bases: TGTGCCAGCAGCTTAGATCCCGTAGAGCAGTACTTC. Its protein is CASSLDPVEQYF.

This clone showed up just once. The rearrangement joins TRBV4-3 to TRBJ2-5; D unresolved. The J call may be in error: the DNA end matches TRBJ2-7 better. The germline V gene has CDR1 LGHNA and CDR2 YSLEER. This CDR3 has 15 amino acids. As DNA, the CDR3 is TGCGCCAGCAGCCAAGATACGGCTCTTTACTACGAGCAGTACTTC. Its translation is CASSQDTALYYEQYF.

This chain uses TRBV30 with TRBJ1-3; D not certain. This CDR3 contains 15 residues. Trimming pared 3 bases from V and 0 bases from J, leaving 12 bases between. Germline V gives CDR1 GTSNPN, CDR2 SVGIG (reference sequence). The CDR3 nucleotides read TGTGCCTGGAGACGAGACGCTGTCTCTGGAAACACCATATATTTT. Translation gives CAWRRDAVSGNTIYF.

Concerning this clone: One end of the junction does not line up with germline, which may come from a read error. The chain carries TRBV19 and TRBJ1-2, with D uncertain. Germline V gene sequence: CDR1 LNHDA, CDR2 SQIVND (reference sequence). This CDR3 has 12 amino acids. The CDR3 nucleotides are TGTGCCAGTACGCCAGATGACTTGGCTTGCGCCTTC. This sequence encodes CASTPDDLACAF. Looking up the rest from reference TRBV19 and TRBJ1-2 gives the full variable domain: DGGITQSPKYLFRKEGQNVTLSCEQNLNHDAMYWYRQDPGQGLRLIYYSQIVNDFQKGDIAEGYSVSREKKESFPLTVTSAQKNPTAFYLCASTPDDLACAFGSGTRLTVV.

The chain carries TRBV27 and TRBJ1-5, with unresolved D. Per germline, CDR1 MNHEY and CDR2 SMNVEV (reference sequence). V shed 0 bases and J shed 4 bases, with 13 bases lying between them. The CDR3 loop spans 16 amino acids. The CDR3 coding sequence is TGTGCCAGCAGTTTATCGTGGGGTAGGAGGAATCAGCCCCAGCATTTT. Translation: CASSLSWGRRNQPQHF.

The CDR3 DNA is TGTGCCATCAGTTTCTCGACAGGAACCTACGAGCAGTACTTC. Translated, it gives CAISFSTGTYEQYF. The rearrangement uses TRBV10-3 and TRBJ2-7; D perhaps matches TRBD1 (6 bases). This CDR3 region has 14 residues. V shed 5 bases and J shed 2 bases, with 13 bases lying between them. Per germline, CDR1 ENHRY and CDR2 SYGVKD.

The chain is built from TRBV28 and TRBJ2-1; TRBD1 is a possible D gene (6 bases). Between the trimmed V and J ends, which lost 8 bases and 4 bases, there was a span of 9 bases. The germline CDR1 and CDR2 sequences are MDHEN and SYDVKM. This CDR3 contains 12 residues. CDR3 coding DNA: TGTGCCAGCGCTGGACAGTACAATGAGCAGTTCTTC. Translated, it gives CASAGQYNEQFF.

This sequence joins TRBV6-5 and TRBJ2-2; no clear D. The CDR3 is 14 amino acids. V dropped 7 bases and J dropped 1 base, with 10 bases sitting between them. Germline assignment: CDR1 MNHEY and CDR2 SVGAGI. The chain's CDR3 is CASTSKGNTGELFF. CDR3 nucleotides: TGTGCCAGCACCTCCAAAGGGAACACCGGGGAGCTGTTTTTT.

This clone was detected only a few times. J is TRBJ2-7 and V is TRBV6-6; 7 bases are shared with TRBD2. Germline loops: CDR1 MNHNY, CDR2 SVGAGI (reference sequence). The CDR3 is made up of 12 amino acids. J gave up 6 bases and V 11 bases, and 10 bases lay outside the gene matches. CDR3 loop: CAVGGSVLEQYF. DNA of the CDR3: TGTGCCGTTGGCGGGAGCGTCCTCGAGCAGTACTTC.

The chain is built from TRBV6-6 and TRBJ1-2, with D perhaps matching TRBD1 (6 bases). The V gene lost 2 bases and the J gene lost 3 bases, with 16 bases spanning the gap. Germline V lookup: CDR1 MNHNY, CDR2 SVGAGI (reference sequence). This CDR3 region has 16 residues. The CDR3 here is CASSYDRAGADYGYTF. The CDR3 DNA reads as TGTGCCAGCAGTTACGACCGGGCAGGGGCCGACTATGGCTACACCTTC.

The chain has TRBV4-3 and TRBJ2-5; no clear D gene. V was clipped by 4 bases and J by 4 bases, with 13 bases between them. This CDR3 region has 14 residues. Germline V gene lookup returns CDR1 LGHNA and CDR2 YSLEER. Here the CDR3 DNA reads TGCGCCAGCAGCCGGTACGGAGATGCAGAGACCCAGTACTTC. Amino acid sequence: CASSRYGDAETQYF.

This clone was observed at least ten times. CDR3 protein: CAVGAIGASYNEQFF. Written as DNA, the CDR3 is TGTGCCGTGGGGGCTATAGGGGCGTCCTACAATGAGCAGTTCTTC. The V gene is TRBV19, the J gene TRBJ2-1, with a tentative D call TRBD1 (6 bases). Germline CDR1 LNHDA, CDR2 SQIVND (reference sequence). CDR3 length: 15 residues. Between the trimmed V and J ends, which lost 11 bases and 1 base, there was a span of 18 bases.